The source of this TCR beta chain is a study of blood T cell repertoires in COVID-19. Study-level background: The United States, Italy and Spain were the sources of the acute and convalescent COVID-19 samples. Sources were T cells, B-cell-depleted T cells, or PBMCs; the material itself was cDNA or gDNA.

Germline CDR1 SGHVS, CDR2 FQNEAQ. The CDR3 covers 15 residues. The germline V and J ends were trimmed by 7 bases and 2 bases, with 17 bases remaining between them. In the original analysis: Amplification from reference gene primers served as the basis for estimated nucleated cell counts. Generated by immunoSEQ multiplex PCR, the TCRdb table keeps only in-frame clones and is missing some. Clonal size and the V and J genes are those of that table, whereas D and trimming came from the DNA. Among approximately 89,000 clones listed, 70% to 90% were seen once. The source is a human donor in a cohort sampled during active COVID-19. The chain joins TRBV7-8 to TRBJ2-5; a possible D gene is TRBD2 (7 bases). Specimen: peripheral blood. This CDR3 reads CASTRGRGGQETQYF. The CDR3 bases are TGTGCCAGCACCCGAGGGAGGGGGGGTCAAGAGACCCAGTACTTC.